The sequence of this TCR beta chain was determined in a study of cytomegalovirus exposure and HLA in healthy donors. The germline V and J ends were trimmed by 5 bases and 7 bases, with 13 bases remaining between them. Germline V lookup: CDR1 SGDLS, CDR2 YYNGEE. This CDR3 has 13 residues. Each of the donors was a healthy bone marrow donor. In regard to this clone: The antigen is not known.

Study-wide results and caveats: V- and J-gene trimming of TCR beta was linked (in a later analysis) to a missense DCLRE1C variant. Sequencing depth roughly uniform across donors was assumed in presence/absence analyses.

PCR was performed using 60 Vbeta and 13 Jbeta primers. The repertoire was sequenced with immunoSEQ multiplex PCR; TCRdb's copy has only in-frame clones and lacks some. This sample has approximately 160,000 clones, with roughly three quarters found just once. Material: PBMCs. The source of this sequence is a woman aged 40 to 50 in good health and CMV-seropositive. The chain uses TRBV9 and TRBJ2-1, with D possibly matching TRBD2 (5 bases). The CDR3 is CASSSAVWNEQFF. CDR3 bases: TGTGCCAGCAGTAGCGCGGTATGGAATGAGCAGTTCTTC.